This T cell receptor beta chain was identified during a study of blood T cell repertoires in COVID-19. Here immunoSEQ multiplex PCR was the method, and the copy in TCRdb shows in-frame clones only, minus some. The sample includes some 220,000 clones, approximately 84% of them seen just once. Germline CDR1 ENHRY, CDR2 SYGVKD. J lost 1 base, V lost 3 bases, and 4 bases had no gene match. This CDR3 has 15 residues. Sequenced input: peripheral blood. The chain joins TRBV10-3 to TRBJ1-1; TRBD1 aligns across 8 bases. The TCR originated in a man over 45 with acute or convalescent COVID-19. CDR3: CAISDDQGANTEAFF. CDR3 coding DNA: TGTGCCATCAGTGACGACCAGGGGGCGAACACTGAAGCTTTCTTT.